These 15 T cell receptor beta chains originate from one sample sequenced in a study of blood T cell repertoires in COVID-19. The data were produced by immunoSEQ multiplex PCR, yet TCRdb's version contains in-frame clones alone and is incomplete. The repertoire has around 99,000 clones, approximately 80% of them found once; the top ten carry roughly 7.7%. Specimen: peripheral blood. These receptors came from a woman over 75 with active or convalescent COVID-19.

This clone was observed once. This chain links TRBV5-1 with TRBJ2-7, with 10 nucleotides matching TRBD2. With 5 bases clipped from V and 4 bases from J, the junction kept 6 bases outside the gene matches. The germline gives CDR1 SGHRS, CDR2 YFSETQ. The CDR3 is 14 residues long. The DNA for the CDR3 is TGCGCCAGCAGGGCTAGCGGGAGCACTTACGAGCAGTACTTC. This codes for CASRASGSTYEQYF.

In this sample, this clone turned up once. The rearrangement links TRBV7-9 to TRBJ2-1; 9 positions agree with TRBD1. The CDR3 is 16 amino acids. Unmatched junction bases numbered 8, after V lost 2 bases and J lost 6 bases. Germline-derived CDR1 and CDR2 are SEHNR and FQNEAQ (reference sequence). CDR3 amino acids: CASSLPDTGGSNEQFF. In nucleotides, the CDR3 is TGTGCCAGCAGCTTACCGGATACAGGGGGCTCCAATGAGCAGTTCTTC.

The rearrangement joins TRBV28 to TRBJ2-7; 9 nucleotides line up with TRBD2. CDR1 and CDR2 from the germline V gene are MDHEN and SYDVKM. The CDR3 length is 12 residues. The V segment lost 8 bases and the J segment 4 bases; nucleotides outside the gene matches: 3. CDR3 nucleotide sequence: TGTGCCAGCGGACTAGCGAGATACGAGCAGTACTTC. As protein: CASGLARYEQYF.

The chain carries TRBV6-1 and TRBJ2-3; TRBD2 aligns across 10 bases. The CDR3 length is 15 residues. After removal of 2 bases from V and 5 bases from J, the junction contained 4 bases not matched to a gene. Per the germline V gene, CDR1 is MNHNS and CDR2 is SASEGT. CDR3 amino acids: CASSELAGVIDTQYF. In DNA, the CDR3 is TGTGCCAGCAGTGAACTAGCGGGAGTTATAGATACGCAGTATTTT.

This clone has a handful of counts. The J gene is TRBJ1-1, the V gene TRBV9; D ambiguous. Per the germline V gene, CDR1 is SGDLS and CDR2 is YYNGEE. CDR3 size: 16 residues. Trimming cost V 4 bases and J 6 bases, with 22 bases left between them. The CDR3 coding sequence is TGTGCCAGCAGCCCCCCCTACCGGAGCGGTCGTTCTGAAGCTTTCTTT. Amino acids: CASSPPYRSGRSEAFF.

This clone was recorded once. The rearrangement links TRBV30 to TRBJ2-1, with 7 bases identical to TRBD1. The CDR3 runs to 14 residues. The germline V gene encodes CDR1 GTSNPN and CDR2 SVGIG (reference sequence). The trim removed 3 bases at V and 5 bases at J, leaving 7 bases unmatched. CDR3 sequence: CAWRVGGFHNEQFF. The CDR3 nucleotides are TGTGCCTGGAGGGTAGGGGGCTTCCACAATGAGCAGTTCTTC.

This clone was detected a few times. The rearrangement links TRBV7-9 to TRBJ1-6, with D possibly being TRBD1 (6 bases). Germline-derived CDR1 and CDR2 are SEHNR and FQNEAQ (reference sequence). CDR3 size: 14 residues. The V gene lost 6 bases and the J gene lost 5 bases, with 11 bases spanning the gap. For the CDR3, the DNA is TGTGCCAGCAGGACGCAGGGGAATAATTCACCCCTCCACTTT. It yields the protein CASRTQGNNSPLHF.

The chain recombines TRBV24-1 with TRBJ1-5; 9 positions match TRBD1. The J segment lost 4 bases and the V segment lost 9 bases, leaving 3 bases of the junction unmatched. The germline CDR1 and CDR2 sequences are KGHDR and SFDVKD. CDR3 size: 13 residues. The CDR3 reads CATGDRENQPQHF. The CDR3 DNA follows: TGTGCCACCGGGGACAGGGAGAATCAGCCCCAGCATTTT.

This chain joins TRBV7-9 and TRBJ1-2; D is unclear. CDR1 SEHNR and CDR2 FQNEAQ come from the germline V gene (reference sequence). V lost 10 bases, J lost 12 bases, and 15 bases lay in between. This CDR3 is 10 amino acids long. The CDR3 loop reads CATQAPYDTF. Here the CDR3 DNA reads TGTGCCACCCAAGCCCCCTATGACACCTTC.

The chain employs TRBV7-9 and TRBJ1-4, with 10 nucleotides matching TRBD1. Germline V gives CDR1 SEHNR, CDR2 FQNEAQ (reference sequence). CDR3 length: 15 amino acids. Trimming took 1 base from V and 8 from J; bases not matched to a gene: 4. CDR3 coding DNA: TGTGCCAGCAGCTTAGGCGGGACAGGGGACGAAAAACTGTTTTTT. Its protein product is CASSLGGTGDEKLFF.

CDR3 DNA sequence: TGTGCCAGCAGCCAAGGACTCCCAGGGAATGAGCAGTTCTTC. Its translation: CASSQGLPGNEQFF. The chain employs TRBV14 and TRBJ2-1, with D perhaps matching TRBD1 (5 bases). The V end lost 1 base, the J end lost 7 bases, and 11 bases lay between the germline ends. The V gene's germline CDR1 is SGHDN and CDR2 FVKESK. The CDR3 is 14 amino acids.

The chain links TRBV27 to TRBJ2-3; 7 bases align to TRBD2. CDR1 is MNHEY and CDR2 is SMNVEV in the germline V gene (reference sequence). V dropped 5 bases and J dropped 3; count of bases not matched to a gene: 8. The CDR3 runs to 15 residues. The CDR3 region is CASSRILANTDTQYF. In nucleotides, the CDR3 is TGTGCCAGCAGTCGAATACTAGCGAATACAGATACGCAGTATTTT.

The chain joins TRBV21-1 to TRBJ1-2. TRBV21-1 is a pseudogene. This CDR3 is 15 amino acids long. The CDR3 loop is CASSKVVCCFDGYTF. CDR3 nucleotides: TGTGCCAGCAGCAAAGTTGTGTGTTGTTTCGATGGCTACACCTTC.

J is TRBJ1-5 and V is TRBV24-1; 8 bases line up with TRBD1. Germline lookup yields CDR1 KGHDR and CDR2 SFDVKD. V gave up 4 bases and J gave up 1 base; unmatched junction bases: 5. The CDR3 runs 16 residues. CDR3 protein: CATSDDRGWSNQPQHF. The CDR3, as DNA: TGTGCCACCAGTGACGACAGGGGCTGGAGCAATCAGCCCCAGCATTTT.

This clone was counted at least ten times. The chain uses TRBV4-1 and TRBJ2-3; D is ambiguous. Germline V lookup: CDR1 MGHRA, CDR2 YSYEKL. The CDR3 is 12 residues long. V was pared by 0 bases and J by 9 bases, with 7 bases between. DNA of the CDR3: TGCGCCAGCAGCCAAGAAATTGGCACGCAGTATTTT. Its translation: CASSQEIGTQYF.